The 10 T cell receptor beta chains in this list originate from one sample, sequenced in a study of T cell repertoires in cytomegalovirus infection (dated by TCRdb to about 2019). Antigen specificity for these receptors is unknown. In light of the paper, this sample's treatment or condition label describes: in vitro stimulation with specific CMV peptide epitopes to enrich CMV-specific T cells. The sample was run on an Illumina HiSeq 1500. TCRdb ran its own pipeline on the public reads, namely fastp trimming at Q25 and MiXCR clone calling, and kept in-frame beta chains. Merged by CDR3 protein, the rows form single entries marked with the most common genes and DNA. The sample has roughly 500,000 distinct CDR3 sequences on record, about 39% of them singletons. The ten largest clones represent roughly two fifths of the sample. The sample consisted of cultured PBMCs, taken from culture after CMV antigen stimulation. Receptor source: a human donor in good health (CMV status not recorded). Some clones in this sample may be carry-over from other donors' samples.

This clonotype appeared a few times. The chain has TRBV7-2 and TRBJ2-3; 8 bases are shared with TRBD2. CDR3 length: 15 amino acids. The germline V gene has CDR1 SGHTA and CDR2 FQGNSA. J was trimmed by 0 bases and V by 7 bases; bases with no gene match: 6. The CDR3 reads CASKLSGTSTDTQYF. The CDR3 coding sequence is TGTGCCAGCAAACTTAGCGGGACTAGCACAGATACGCAGTATTTT.

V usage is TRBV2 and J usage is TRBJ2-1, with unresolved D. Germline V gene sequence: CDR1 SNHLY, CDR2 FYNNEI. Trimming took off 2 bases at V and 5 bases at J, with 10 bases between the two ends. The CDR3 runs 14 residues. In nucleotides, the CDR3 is TGTGCCAGCAGTGAACCCCGGCAGAACAATGAGCAGTTCTTC. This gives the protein CASSEPRQNNEQFF.

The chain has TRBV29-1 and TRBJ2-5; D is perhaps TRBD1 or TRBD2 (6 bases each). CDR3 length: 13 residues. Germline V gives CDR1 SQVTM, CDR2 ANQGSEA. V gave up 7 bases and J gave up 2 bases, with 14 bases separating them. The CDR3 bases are TGCAGCGGAGACCGGGGGCAACAAGAGACCCAGTACTTC. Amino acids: CSGDRGQQETQYF.

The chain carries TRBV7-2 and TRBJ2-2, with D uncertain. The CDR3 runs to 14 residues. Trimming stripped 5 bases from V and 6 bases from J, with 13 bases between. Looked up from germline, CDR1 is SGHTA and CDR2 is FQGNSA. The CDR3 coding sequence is TGTGCCAGCAGCCCGCAACAGCCCCCCGGGGAGCTGTTTTTT. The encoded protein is CASSPQQPPGELFF.

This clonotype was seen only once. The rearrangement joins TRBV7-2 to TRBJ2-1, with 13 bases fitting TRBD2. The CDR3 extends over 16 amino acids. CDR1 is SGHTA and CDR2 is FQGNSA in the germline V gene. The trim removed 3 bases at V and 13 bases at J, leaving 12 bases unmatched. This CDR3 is CASSFAATSGRFHQFF. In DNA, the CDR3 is TGTGCCAGCAGCTTTGCTGCGACTAGCGGGAGGTTTCACCAGTTCTTC. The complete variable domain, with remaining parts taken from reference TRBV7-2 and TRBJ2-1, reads GAGVSQSPSNKVTEKGKDVELRCDPISGHTALYWYRQSLGQGLEFLIYFQGNSAPDKSGLPSDRFSAERTGGSVSTLTIQRTQQEDSAVYLCASSFAATSGRFHQFFGPGTRLTVL.

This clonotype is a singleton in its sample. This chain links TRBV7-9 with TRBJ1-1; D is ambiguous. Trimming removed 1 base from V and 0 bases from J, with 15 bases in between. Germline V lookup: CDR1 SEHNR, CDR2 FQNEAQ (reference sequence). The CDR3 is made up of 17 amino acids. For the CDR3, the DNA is TGTGCCAGCAGCTTAGTAGGTCTGGGCCAGTTGAACACTGAAGCTTTCTTT. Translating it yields CASSLVGLGQLNTEAFF.

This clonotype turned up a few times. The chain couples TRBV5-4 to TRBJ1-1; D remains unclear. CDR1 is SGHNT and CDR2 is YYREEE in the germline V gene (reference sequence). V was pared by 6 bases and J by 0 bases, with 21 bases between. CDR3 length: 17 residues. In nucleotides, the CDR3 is TGTGCCAGCACCCCCCGTTCTGGGATCGGGATGAACACTGAAGCTTTCTTT. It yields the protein CASTPRSGIGMNTEAFF.

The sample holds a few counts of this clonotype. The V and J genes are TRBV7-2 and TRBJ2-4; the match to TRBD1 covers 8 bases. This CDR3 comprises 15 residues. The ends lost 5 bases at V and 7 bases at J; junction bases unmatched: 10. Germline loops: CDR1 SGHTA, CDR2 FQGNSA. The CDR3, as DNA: TGTGCCAGCAGCCCCAGGGCAGGGGGCAGCAACATTCAGTACTTC. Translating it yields CASSPRAGGSNIQYF.

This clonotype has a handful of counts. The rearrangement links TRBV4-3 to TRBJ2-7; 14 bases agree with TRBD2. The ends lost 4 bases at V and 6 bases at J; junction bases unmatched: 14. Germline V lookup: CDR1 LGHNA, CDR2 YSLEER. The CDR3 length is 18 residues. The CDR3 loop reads CASSLAYPGLAGEPEQYF. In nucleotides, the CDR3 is TGCGCCAGCAGCCTCGCCTATCCGGGACTAGCGGGAGAACCCGAGCAGTACTTC.

The CDR3 coding sequence is TGCGCCAGCAGTGGTGGCAGGGTGGAAGATACGCAGTATTTT. Protein product: CASSGGRVEDTQYF. J is TRBJ2-3 and V is TRBV10-1, with D maybe TRBD1 (5 bases). Trimming removed 4 bases at V and 5 bases at J, with 13 bases between. The CDR3 contains 14 residues. CDR1 and CDR2 (germline): WNHNN, SYGVQD (reference sequence).